The 24 T cell receptor beta chains below were found in one sample sequenced in a study of CD8 T cells in Susac syndrome. Reverse transcription of roughly 0.5 to 1 ug RNA was carried out with random hexamers. TCRdb analysed the immunoSEQ multiplex PCR reads with MiXCR anew, one entry per CDR3 protein. The data contain 90,000 to 150,000 distinct CDR3 sequences, about nine tenths of them singletons. Sequenced: CD4+ T cells from PBMCs. The receptors were sampled from a human donor in good health.

CDR3 protein: CAWSLEWEDEQFF. The CDR3 nucleotides read TGTGCCTGGAGTCTCGAGTGGGAGGATGAGCAGTTCTTC. The chain employs TRBV30 and TRBJ2-1, with D perhaps TRBD2 (6 bases). The CDR3 sequence is 13 residues long. The V and J ends lost 2 bases and 8 bases respectively, with 13 bases between them. The germline V gene encodes CDR1 GTSNPN and CDR2 SVGIG (reference sequence).

In nucleotides, the CDR3 is TGTGCCAGTAGTATGTACCCGGGGACAGATACGCAGTATTTT. Translation: CASSMYPGTDTQYF. The chain recombines TRBV19 with TRBJ2-3, with a tentative D call TRBD2 (5 bases). CDR1 and CDR2 from the germline V gene are LNHDA and SQIVND (reference sequence). The CDR3 has 14 amino acids. Trimming took off 3 bases at V and 3 bases at J, with 10 bases between the two ends.

V gene TRBV19 combines with J gene TRBJ1-6, with D possibly matching TRBD1 (5 bases). The CDR3 loop spans 13 amino acids. Trimming removed 8 bases at V and 8 bases at J, with 13 bases between. Germline lookup yields CDR1 LNHDA and CDR2 SQIVND (reference sequence). The CDR3 bases are TGTGCCAGTGGCCGGGACTGGGATTCACCCCTCCACTTT. Protein product: CASGRDWDSPLHF.

This chain links TRBV27 with TRBJ1-1; D unclear. The germline gives CDR1 MNHEY, CDR2 SMNVEV (reference sequence). V gave up 4 bases and J gave up 6 bases, with 12 bases separating them. The CDR3 totals 13 residues. DNA for the CDR3: TGTGCCAGCAGTTATAGGCCCGGCCCTGAAGCTTTCTTT. Its protein is CASSYRPGPEAFF.

This chain connects TRBV9 to TRBJ1-6, with D uncertain. Germline CDR1 is SGDLS and CDR2 is YYNGEE. V lost 4 bases and J 1 base, leaving 9 bases between the germline ends. The CDR3 loop spans 15 amino acids. In DNA, the CDR3 is TGTGCCAGCAGCCCCGAGGGATCCTATAATTCACCCCTCCACTTT. Translation gives CASSPEGSYNSPLHF.

The rearrangement uses TRBV9 and TRBJ2-7, with D possibly matching TRBD2 (6 bases). V was pared by 2 bases and J by 3 bases, with 9 bases between. The germline V gene has CDR1 SGDLS and CDR2 YYNGEE. This CDR3 comprises 13 residues. DNA of the CDR3: TGTGCCAGCAGCGTCGGCGGGGACTACGAGCAGTACTTC. As protein: CASSVGGDYEQYF.

This rearrangement joins TRBV20-1 to TRBJ2-3, with TRBD2 identical over 9 bases. This CDR3 comprises 17 residues. The germline V gene has CDR1 DFQATT and CDR2 SNEGSKA (reference sequence). With V trimmed by 0 bases and J by 8 bases, 15 bases remained unmatched. In DNA form, the CDR3 reads TGCAGTGCTAGAGATCCGGCGCGGGAGGGCCACGGCGGTACGCAGTATTTT. This translates into CSARDPAREGHGGTQYF.

V usage is TRBV18 and J usage is TRBJ1-5; D is unclear. This CDR3 comprises 13 residues. Germline loops: CDR1 KGHSH, CDR2 LQKENI. Deletions cut 3 bases from V and 4 bases from J, with 7 bases between. The CDR3 is CASSPDGNQPQHF. DNA for the CDR3: TGTGCCAGCTCACCTGACGGGAATCAGCCCCAGCATTTT.

This chain connects TRBV7-9 to TRBJ2-7; 8 positions match TRBD2. Germline CDR1 is SEHNR and CDR2 is FQNEAQ (reference sequence). The CDR3 is made up of 16 amino acids. With 3 bases clipped from V and 4 bases from J, the junction kept 11 bases outside the gene matches. CDR3 residues: CASSLALREGSYEQYF. DNA of the CDR3: TGTGCCAGCAGCTTGGCTCTTCGGGAGGGGTCTTACGAGCAGTACTTC.

The gene calls are TRBV12-3 or TRBV12-4 and TRBJ2-7; D is perhaps TRBD1 (6 bases). This CDR3 has 16 amino acids. Trimming took off 5 bases at V and 0 bases at J, with 17 bases between the two ends. CDR3 in DNA: TGTGCCAGCAGTCCTAATACAGGGACCCACTCCTACGAGCAGTACTTC. This gives the protein CASSPNTGTHSYEQYF.

V and J are TRBV27 and TRBJ1-1; weak D call: TRBD1 (5 bases). The germline V and J ends were trimmed by 5 bases and 10 bases, with 17 bases remaining between them. This CDR3 has 13 residues. Germline V lookup: CDR1 MNHEY, CDR2 SMNVEV (reference sequence). Written as DNA, the CDR3 is TGTGCCAGCAGTCCGCGGGACCCCCGTGGAGCTTTCTTT. Translating it yields CASSPRDPRGAFF.

The rearrangement uses TRBV6-2 or TRBV6-3 and TRBJ2-1; possibly TRBD1 for D (6 bases). The V gene lost 5 bases and the J gene lost 6 bases, with 17 bases spanning the gap. This CDR3 is 15 amino acids long. Germline V gives CDR1 MNHEY, CDR2 SVGEGT. The DNA for the CDR3 is TGTGCCAGCAGTGCTACGCACAGGGACGGCAATGAGCAGTTCTTC. Translating gives CASSATHRDGNEQFF.

The chain is built from TRBV9 and TRBJ1-2; D may be TRBD1 (6 bases). The ends were cut back, 0 bases at V and 5 bases at J, with 11 bases in the middle. Germline V gene lookup returns CDR1 SGDLS and CDR2 YYNGEE. The CDR3 runs to 14 residues. CDR3 sequence: CASSVASGDYGYTF. The CDR3, as DNA: TGTGCCAGCAGCGTAGCCTCAGGGGATTATGGCTACACCTTC.

The CDR3 here is CASSSDRAGRSYNEQFF. The CDR3 bases are TGTGCCAGCAGCTCAGACCGAGCGGGAAGATCCTACAATGAGCAGTTCTTC. The J gene is TRBJ2-1, the V gene TRBV11-2; TRBD2 agrees at 7 bases. CDR1 SGHAT and CDR2 FQNNGV come from the germline V gene. V shed 4 bases, J shed 1 base, and the junction held 10 bases outside the gene matches. The CDR3 contains 17 residues.

The gene calls are TRBV3-1 and TRBJ2-3; D gene unclear. From germline, CDR1 is LGHDT and CDR2 YNNKEL (reference sequence). There are 13 residues in the CDR3. V gave up 3 bases and J gave up 4 bases, with 8 bases separating them. For the CDR3, the DNA is TGTGCCAGCAGCCACCGAACAGCAGATACGCAGTATTTT. Protein product: CASSHRTADTQYF.

This sequence joins TRBV11-2 and TRBJ2-7; D possibly uses TRBD1 or TRBD2 (5 bases each). This CDR3 comprises 15 residues. Trimming took 0 bases from V and 2 from J, leaving 11 bases between them. Germline V lookup: CDR1 SGHAT, CDR2 FQNNGV. Written as DNA, the CDR3 is TGTGCCAGCAGCTTAGATAGTCAGGGACCCTACGAGCAGTACTTC. It translates to CASSLDSQGPYEQYF.

This chain uses TRBV3-1 with TRBJ2-1, with a weak D call TRBD2 (6 bases). Trimming shortened V by 3 bases and J by 9 bases, and 15 bases separated the two germline ends. Germline CDR1 reads LGHDT; CDR2 reads YNNKEL (reference sequence). The CDR3 length is 14 residues. The CDR3 coding sequence is TGTGCCAGCAGCCACGGCGCCCCGGGAGTTGAGCAGTTCTTC. Its protein product is CASSHGAPGVEQFF.

CDR3 loop: CASSIGETEAFF. The CDR3 DNA reads TGTGCCAGTAGTATTGGAGAGACTGAAGCTTTCTTT. The chain couples TRBV19 to TRBJ1-1; D is unclear. The germline V gene encodes CDR1 LNHDA and CDR2 SQIVND (reference sequence). Trimming stripped 3 bases from V and 5 bases from J, with 7 bases between. The CDR3 runs 12 residues.

The V call is TRBV6-2 or TRBV6-3, the J call TRBJ1-1; a possible D gene is TRBD1 (5 bases). Trimming left V 4 bases short and J 3 bases short, with 12 bases between. Germline CDR1 and CDR2: MNHEY and SVGEGT. CDR3 length: 14 residues. The CDR3 region is CASSLGVADTEAFF. The CDR3 DNA sequence: TGTGCCAGCAGTTTAGGGGTTGCGGACACTGAAGCTTTCTTT.

The rearrangement uses TRBV7-2 and TRBJ2-1; 7 bases match TRBD2. The junction had 11 bases not matched to a gene; V was cut back by 3 bases and J by 9 bases. The germline CDR1 and CDR2 sequences are SGHTA and FQGNSA. This CDR3 spans 15 amino acids. CDR3 nucleotides: TGTGCCAGCAGCTTTAACTCACTAGCGTCGGGTGAGCAGTTCTTC. This translates into CASSFNSLASGEQFF.

The V call is TRBV21-1, the J call TRBJ2-7; no DNA check was done on the table's D call, TRBD2. TRBV21-1 is given as a pseudogene. CDR3 length: 16 amino acids. In DNA form, the CDR3 reads TGTGCCAGCAGCAAGGTCATAGCGCGGCTATCCTACGAGCAGTACTTC. It specifies CASSKVIARLSYEQYF.

This chain links TRBV7-8 with TRBJ2-3, with a weak D call TRBD2 (6 bases). Trimming took 2 bases from V and 2 from J, leaving 14 bases between them. CDR1 SGHVS and CDR2 FQNEAQ come from the germline V gene. The CDR3 has 16 amino acids. For the CDR3, the DNA is TGTGCCAGCAGCTTATACGGTGGGGAGGACACAGATACGCAGTATTTT. Translated, it gives CASSLYGGEDTDTQYF.

V is TRBV7-2 and J is TRBJ2-7; no definite D call. Deletions cut 0 bases from V and 3 bases from J, with 9 bases between. Germline V CDR1 and CDR2: SGHTA, FQGNSA. The CDR3 is 14 amino acids. The CDR3 loop is CASSLAGSNYEQYF. For the CDR3, the DNA is TGTGCCAGCAGCTTAGCAGGTAGCAACTACGAGCAGTACTTC.

This CDR3 is CASSKRGGMAAGNTIYF. CDR3 sequence (DNA): TGTGCCAGCAGTAAAAGAGGGGGGATGGCGGCTGGAAACACCATATATTTT. J is TRBJ1-3 and V is TRBV13; TRBD1 is a possible D gene (6 bases). Trimming removed 6 bases at V and 2 bases at J, with 20 bases between. Germline CDR1 and CDR2: PRHDT and FYEKMQ (reference sequence). The CDR3 runs to 17 residues.